This TCR beta chain was captured by sequencing in a study of memory CD4+ T cells and cytomegalovirus serostatus (dated by TCRdb to about 2019). In terms of the full investigation: A total of around 35 healthy Belgian adults, of whom 9 were CMV seropositive and some 24 were CMV seronegative, were included in the cohort. To replicate a published TCR-based CMV serostatus classifier, the study sequenced CD4+ memory TCRbeta repertoires from a Belgian cohort whose cytomegalovirus serostatus was known. Results the study describes overall, beyond this receptor: The results were interpreted as suggesting that the CMV-associated TCR signature is mostly present in the CD4+ memory repertoire. Unlike the original study, which covered naive and memory CD4+ and CD8+ populations, the Belgian study sequenced only CD4+CD45RO+ memory cells. A median bootstrapped AUC of almost 0.96 with a 95% CI of 0.76-1.00 was achieved on the Belgian cohort by the original-framework classifier. Of over 150 previously reported CMV-associated TCRbeta sequences, approximately 70 appeared in the CD4+ memory repertoires, each in one to five individuals. For predicting CMV serostatus, the median bootstrapped AUC was approximately 0.95 using the original framework and 0.9 to 0.92 using a US-trained random forest.

A FACSAria II was used to sort memory CD4+ T cells, defined as single viable CD3+CD4+CD8-CD45RO+ cells. CMV serostatus was assessed using a Roche Elecsys assay, by which serum IgG against CMV pp150, pp28, p38 and p52 was detected. Once the samples were thawed, total CD4+ T cells were enriched through positive selection using CD4 magnetic microbeads. Samples originated from another study that specifically interrogated the CD4+ T cell memory repertoire. Peripheral blood mononuclear cells were isolated and cryopreserved following standard operating procedures; serum was stored at -80 °C. CD3-PerCP (BW264/56), CD4-APC (RPA-T4), CD45RO-PE (UCHT1) and CD8-Pacific Orange (3B5) antibodies were used for staining, and non-viable cells were excluded with Sytox blue. The V end loses 5 bases and the J end loses 5 bases, and a stretch of 9 bases separates them. Measured from the cysteine to the phenylalanine, the CDR3 is 11 residues long. Of the read, only the CDR3 DNA is kept; its 33 bases are in frame from base 1. CDR1 and CDR2, looked up from the germline V gene (reference sequence), are DFQATT and SNEGSKA.

The Quick-DNA Microprep Kit was used to extract genomic DNA from the sorted cells. TCRbeta DNA was amplified with the immunoSEQ hsTCRbeta kit following the manufacturer's protocol. An Illumina MiSeq instrument was used to sequence the TCRbeta libraries. Per the original workflow: After out-of-frame sequences were removed, 2,204,828 distinct TCRbeta sequences remained, averaging about 61,000 per individual. Each individual was scored by the count of around 160 previously reported CMV-associated TCRbeta sequences and the total productive distinct TCRbeta count. A beta-binomial model was reimplemented in Python, and scikit-learn random forests with default parameters were trained on US cohort data. Classifier performance on the Belgian cohort was reported as the median AUC with percentile confidence intervals calculated over 10,000 bootstrap iterations. TCRdb obtained this table from immuneACCESS and retained in-frame rearrangements with V and J assigned. These tables miss some clones; where compared with another copy, unresolved V genes account for less than half of the shortfall, and the remainder is unexplained. V, J and clone size reflect that table, while D and trimming were determined from the DNA. The sample data list under 65,000 clones, and around 80% of these were observed just once. The ten largest clones represent around 0.61% of the sample.

A remark on this clone: The clone's antigen remains unknown. One base away there is no much larger clone; base qualities are not given.

This receptor was identified in an adult in good health and CMV-seronegative. The sample was memory CD4+ T cells from blood. Rearrangement joined TRBV20-1 to TRBJ2-5; the D gene is perhaps TRBD2, on 5 matching bases. The CDR3 amino acid sequence is: CSALKRETQYF. The DNA sequence is as follows: TGCAGTGCTCTAAAGCGGGAGACCCAGTACTTC.